A single sample is the source of the 4 T cell receptor beta chains below, sequenced in a study of blood T cell repertoires in COVID-19. Assay: immunoSEQ multiplex PCR; the TCRdb copy retains only in-frame clones and omits some. The table includes some 180,000 clones, more than 75% detected once. The sequencing input was peripheral blood. The receptors here all came from a man in his fifties who had recovered from COVID-19.

This clone appeared a few times. The chain employs TRBV20-1 and TRBJ2-5; perhaps TRBD2 as D (5 bases). Germline values: CDR1 DFQATT, CDR2 SNEGSKA (reference sequence). Trimming pared 5 bases from V and 5 bases from J, leaving 9 bases between. The CDR3 runs 11 residues. The CDR3, as DNA: TGCAGTGCTGAACTAGGGGAGACCCAGTACTTC. Translation: CSAELGETQYF.

V gene TRBV23-1 combines with J gene TRBJ1-1, with 7 bases aligning to TRBD1. TRBV23-1 belongs to the ORF category, with a function that is uncertain. The length of the CDR3 is 15 residues. V lost 4 bases to trimming and J lost 7 bases; unmatched junction nucleotides: 12. CDR3 protein: CASSPPSRDSVEAFF. As DNA, the CDR3 is TGCGCCAGCAGTCCCCCGAGCCGGGACAGTGTTGAAGCTTTCTTT.

V and J are TRBV3-1 (or the pseudogene TRBV3-2) and TRBJ1-2; D is unclear. Germline values: CDR1 LGHDT, CDR2 YNNKEL (reference sequence). The CDR3 length is 13 residues. Trimming removed 0 bases from V and 8 bases from J, with 10 bases in between. The CDR3 DNA reads TGTGCCAGCAGCCAAGAGGGGAGAGGCGGCTACACCTTC. This codes for CASSQEGRGGYTF.

The rearrangement uses TRBV28 and TRBJ1-2, with D perhaps matching TRBD1 (5 bases). CDR1 MDHEN and CDR2 SYDVKM come from the germline V gene. CDR3 length equals 14 residues. Trimming stripped 6 bases from V and 5 bases from J, with 16 bases between. The CDR3 region is CASSPDRPPYGYTF. The CDR3 DNA is TGTGCCAGCAGCCCCGACAGACCCCCTTATGGCTACACCTTC.